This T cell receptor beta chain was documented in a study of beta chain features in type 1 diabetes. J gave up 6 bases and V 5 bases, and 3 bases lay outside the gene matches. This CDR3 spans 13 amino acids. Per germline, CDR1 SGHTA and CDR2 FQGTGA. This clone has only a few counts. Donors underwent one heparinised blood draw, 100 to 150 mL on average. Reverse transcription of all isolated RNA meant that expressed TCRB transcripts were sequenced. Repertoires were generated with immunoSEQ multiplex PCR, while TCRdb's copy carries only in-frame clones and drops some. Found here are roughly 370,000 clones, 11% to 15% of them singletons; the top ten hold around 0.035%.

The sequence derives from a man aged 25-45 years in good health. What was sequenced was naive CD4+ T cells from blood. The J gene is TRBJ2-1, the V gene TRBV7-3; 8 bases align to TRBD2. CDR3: CASSAGTSNEQFF. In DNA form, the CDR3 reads TGTGCCAGCAGCGCCGGGACTAGCAATGAGCAGTTCTTC.